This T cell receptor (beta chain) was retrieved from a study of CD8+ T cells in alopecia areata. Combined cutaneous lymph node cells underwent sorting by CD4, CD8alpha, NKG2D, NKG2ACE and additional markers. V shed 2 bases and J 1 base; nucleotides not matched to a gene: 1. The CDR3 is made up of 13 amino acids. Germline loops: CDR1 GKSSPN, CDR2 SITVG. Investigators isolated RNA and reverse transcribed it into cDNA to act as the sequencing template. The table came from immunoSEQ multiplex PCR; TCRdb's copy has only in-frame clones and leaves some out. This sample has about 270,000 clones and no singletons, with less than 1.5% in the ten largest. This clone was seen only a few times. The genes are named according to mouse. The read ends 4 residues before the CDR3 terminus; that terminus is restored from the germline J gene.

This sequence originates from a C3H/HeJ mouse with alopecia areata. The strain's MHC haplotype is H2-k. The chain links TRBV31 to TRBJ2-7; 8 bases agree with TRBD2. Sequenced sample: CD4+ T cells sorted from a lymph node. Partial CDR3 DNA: TGTGCCTGGAGTTGGGGGGGATCCTAT. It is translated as CAWSWGGSY. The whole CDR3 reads CAWSWGGSYEQYF.